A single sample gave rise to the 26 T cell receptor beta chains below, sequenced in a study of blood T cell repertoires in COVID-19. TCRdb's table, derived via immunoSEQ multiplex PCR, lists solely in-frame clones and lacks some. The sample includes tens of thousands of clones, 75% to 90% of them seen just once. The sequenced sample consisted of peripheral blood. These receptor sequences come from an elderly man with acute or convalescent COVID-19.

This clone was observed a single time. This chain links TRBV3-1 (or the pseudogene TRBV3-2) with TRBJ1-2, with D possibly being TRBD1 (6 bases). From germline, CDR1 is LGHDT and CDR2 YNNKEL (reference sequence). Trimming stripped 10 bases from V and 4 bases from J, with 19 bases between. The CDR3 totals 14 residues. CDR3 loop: CATAGGGSSYGYTF. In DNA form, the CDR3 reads TGTGCCACTGCCGGGGGGGGCTCCAGCTATGGCTACACCTTC.

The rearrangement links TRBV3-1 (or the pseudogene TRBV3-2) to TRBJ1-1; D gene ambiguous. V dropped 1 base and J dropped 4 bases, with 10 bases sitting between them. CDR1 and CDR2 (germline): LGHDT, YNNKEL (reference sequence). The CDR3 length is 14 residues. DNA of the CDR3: TGTGCCAGCAGCCAAGCCTCGTTGAGCACTGAAGCTTTCTTT. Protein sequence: CASSQASLSTEAFF.

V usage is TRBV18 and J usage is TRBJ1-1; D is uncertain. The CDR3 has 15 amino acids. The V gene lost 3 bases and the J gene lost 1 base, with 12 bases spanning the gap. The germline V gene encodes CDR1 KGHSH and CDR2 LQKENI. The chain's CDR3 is CASSPNELANTEAFF. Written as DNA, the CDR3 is TGTGCCAGCTCACCGAACGAGTTAGCGAACACTGAAGCTTTCTTT.

CDR3 DNA sequence: TGCGCCAGCAGTGGGGGGCTTGCGGGCCCCTGTAGGGAGCAGTACTTC. Its protein is CASSGGLAGPCREQYF. The V gene is TRBV10-1, the J gene TRBJ2-7, with a possible D match to TRBD1 (6 bases). This CDR3 has 16 residues. CDR1 and CDR2 (germline): WNHNN, SYGVQD (reference sequence). The V end was cut by 4 bases, the J end by 7 bases, with 23 bases between.

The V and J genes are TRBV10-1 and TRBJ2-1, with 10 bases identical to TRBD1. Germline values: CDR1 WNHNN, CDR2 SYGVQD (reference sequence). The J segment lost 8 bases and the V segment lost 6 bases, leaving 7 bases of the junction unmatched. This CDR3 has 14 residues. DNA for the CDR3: TGCGCCAGCAGAGGACAGGGGGTGGGGGATGAGCAGTTCTTC. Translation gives CASRGQGVGDEQFF.

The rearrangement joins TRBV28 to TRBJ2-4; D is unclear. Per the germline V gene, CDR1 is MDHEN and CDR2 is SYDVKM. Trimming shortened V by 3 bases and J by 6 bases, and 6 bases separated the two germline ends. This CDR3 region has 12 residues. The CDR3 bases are TGTGCCAGCAGTTTTGCGCGAAACATTCAGTACTTC. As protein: CASSFARNIQYF.

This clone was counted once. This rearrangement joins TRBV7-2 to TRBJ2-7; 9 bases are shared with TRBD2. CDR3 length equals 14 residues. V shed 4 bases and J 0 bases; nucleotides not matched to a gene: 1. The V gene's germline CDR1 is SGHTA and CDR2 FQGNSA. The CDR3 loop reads CASSSSGDSYEQYF. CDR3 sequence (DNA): TGTGCCAGCAGCTCTAGCGGGGACTCCTACGAGCAGTACTTC.

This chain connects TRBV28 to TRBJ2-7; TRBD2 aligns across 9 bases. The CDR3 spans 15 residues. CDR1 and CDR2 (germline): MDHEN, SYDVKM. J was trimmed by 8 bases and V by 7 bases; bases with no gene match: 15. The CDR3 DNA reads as TGTGCCAGCATAGGGCGGGAGGGCGATAGGTCTCAGCAGTACTTC. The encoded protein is CASIGREGDRSQQYF.

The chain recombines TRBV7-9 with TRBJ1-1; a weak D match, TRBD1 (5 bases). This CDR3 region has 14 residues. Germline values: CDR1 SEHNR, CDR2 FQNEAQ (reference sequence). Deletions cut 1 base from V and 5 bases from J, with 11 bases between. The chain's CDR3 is CASSLETAGTEAFF. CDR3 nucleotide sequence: TGTGCCAGCAGCTTAGAAACCGCAGGGACTGAAGCTTTCTTT.

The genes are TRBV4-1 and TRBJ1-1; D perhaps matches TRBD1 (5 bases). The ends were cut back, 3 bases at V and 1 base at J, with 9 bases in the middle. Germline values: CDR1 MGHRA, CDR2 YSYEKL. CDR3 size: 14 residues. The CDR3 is CASSHYDRNTEAFF. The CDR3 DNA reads TGCGCCAGCAGCCATTACGACAGGAACACTGAAGCTTTCTTT.

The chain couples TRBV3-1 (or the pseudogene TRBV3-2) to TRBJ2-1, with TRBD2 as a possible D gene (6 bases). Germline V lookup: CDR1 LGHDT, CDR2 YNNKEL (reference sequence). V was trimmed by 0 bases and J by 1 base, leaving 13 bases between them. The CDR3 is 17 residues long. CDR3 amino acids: CASSQDRGGVSYNEQFF. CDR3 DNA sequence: TGTGCCAGCAGCCAAGATCGGGGAGGCGTTTCCTACAATGAGCAGTTCTTC.

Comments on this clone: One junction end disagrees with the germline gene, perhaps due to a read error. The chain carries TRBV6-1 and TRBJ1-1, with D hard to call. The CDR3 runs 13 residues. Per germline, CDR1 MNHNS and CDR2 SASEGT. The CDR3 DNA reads TGTGCCAGTAGTGATCCCCGGAACACTGAAGCTTTCTTT. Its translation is CASSDPRNTEAFF.

This chain's CDR3 is CAIKGPRERGRGTDTQYF. In nucleotides, the CDR3 is TGTGCCATCAAGGGACCCCGGGAGCGGGGCCGGGGCACAGATACGCAGTATTTT. The rearrangement links TRBV10-3 to TRBJ2-3; 7 positions agree with TRBD2. V trimming: 7 bases; J trimming: 1 base; junction bases outside the gene matches: 17. The CDR3 spans 18 residues. Germline assignment: CDR1 ENHRY and CDR2 SYGVKD.

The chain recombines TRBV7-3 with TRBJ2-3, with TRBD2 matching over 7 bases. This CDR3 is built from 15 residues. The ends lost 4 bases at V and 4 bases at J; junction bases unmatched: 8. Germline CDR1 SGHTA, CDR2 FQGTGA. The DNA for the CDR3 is TGTGCCAGCAGCTCGGGGACTATGGGGGCAGATACGCAGTATTTT. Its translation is CASSSGTMGADTQYF.

CDR3 in DNA: TGTGCCATCAGTGGGACAGGGGGCGCCTACAATGAGCAGTTCTTC. Translating it yields CAISGTGGAYNEQFF. The V gene is TRBV10-3, the J gene TRBJ2-1; 11 nucleotides line up with TRBD1. Per germline, CDR1 ENHRY and CDR2 SYGVKD. The CDR3 spans 15 residues. The ends lost 4 bases at V and 2 bases at J; junction bases unmatched: 1.

Here the CDR3 DNA reads TGTGCCAACCGACAGGGTCCCACAGATACGCAGTATTTT. It is translated as CANRQGPTDTQYF. The chain has TRBV10-3 and TRBJ2-3, with 7 positions matching TRBD1. Germline V lookup: CDR1 ENHRY, CDR2 SYGVKD. The ends lost 10 bases at V and 2 bases at J; junction bases unmatched: 6. CDR3 length equals 13 residues.

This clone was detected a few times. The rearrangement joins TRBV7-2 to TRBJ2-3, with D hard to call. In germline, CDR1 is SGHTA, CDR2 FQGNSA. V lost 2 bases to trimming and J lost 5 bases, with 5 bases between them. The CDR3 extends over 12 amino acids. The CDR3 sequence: CASSLSVDTQYF. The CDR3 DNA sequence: TGTGCCAGCAGCTTATCCGTAGATACGCAGTATTTT.

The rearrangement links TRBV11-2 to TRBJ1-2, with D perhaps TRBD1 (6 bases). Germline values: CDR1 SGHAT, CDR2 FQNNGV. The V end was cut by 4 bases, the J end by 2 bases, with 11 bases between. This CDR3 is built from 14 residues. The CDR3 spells CASSSGHTNYGYTF. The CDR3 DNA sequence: TGTGCCAGCAGCTCGGGACACACGAACTATGGCTACACCTTC.

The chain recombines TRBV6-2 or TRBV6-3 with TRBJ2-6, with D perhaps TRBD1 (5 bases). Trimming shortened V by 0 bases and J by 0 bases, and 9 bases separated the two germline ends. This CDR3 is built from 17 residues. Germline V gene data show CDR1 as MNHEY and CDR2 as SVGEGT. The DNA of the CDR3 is TGTGCCAGCAGTTACTCGACAGTAAGCTCTGGGGCCAACGTCCTGACTTTC. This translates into CASSYSTVSSGANVLTF.

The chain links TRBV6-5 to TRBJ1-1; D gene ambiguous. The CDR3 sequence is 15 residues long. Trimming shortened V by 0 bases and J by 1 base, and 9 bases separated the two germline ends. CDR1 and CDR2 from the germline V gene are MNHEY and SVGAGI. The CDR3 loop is CASSYSITQNTEAFF. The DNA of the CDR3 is TGTGCCAGCAGTTACTCGATCACTCAGAACACTGAAGCTTTCTTT.

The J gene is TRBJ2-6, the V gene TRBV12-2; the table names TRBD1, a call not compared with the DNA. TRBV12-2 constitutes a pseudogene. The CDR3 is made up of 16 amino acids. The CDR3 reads CASRFHKSSGANVLTF. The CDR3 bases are TGTGCAAGTCGCTTCCACAAAAGCTCTGGGGCCAACGTCCTGACTTTC.

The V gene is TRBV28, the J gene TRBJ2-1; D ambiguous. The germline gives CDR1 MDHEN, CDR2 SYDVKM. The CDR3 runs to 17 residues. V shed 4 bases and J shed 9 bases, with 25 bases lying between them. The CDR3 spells CASSSPPGRVSHAEQFF. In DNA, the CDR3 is TGTGCCAGCAGTTCCCCCCCCGGTCGGGTATCCCATGCTGAGCAGTTCTTC.

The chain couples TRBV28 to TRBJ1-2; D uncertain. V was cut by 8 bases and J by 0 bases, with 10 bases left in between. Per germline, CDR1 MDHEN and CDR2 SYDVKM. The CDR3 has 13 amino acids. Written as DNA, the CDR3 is TGTGCCAGCTGTGACGGAGCTAACTATGGCTACACCTTC. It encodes CASCDGANYGYTF.

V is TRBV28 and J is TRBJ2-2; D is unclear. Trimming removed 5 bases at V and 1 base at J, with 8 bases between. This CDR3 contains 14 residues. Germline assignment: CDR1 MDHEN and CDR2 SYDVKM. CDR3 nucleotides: TGTGCCAGCAGTACGACTCGGAACACCGGGGAGCTGTTTTTT. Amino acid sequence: CASSTTRNTGELFF.

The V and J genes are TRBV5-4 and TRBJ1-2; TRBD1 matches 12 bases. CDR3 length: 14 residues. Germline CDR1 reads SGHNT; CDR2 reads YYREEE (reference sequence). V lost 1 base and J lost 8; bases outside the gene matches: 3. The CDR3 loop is CASSLRDRGQGYTF. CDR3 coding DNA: TGTGCCAGCAGCTTGCGGGACAGGGGGCAGGGCTACACCTTC. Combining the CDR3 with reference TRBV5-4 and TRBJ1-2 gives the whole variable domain ETGVTQSPTHLIKTRGQQVTLRCSSQSGHNTVSWYQQALGQGPQFIFQYYREEENGRGNFPPRFSGLQFPNYSSELNVNALELDDSALYLCASSLRDRGQGYTFGSGTRLTVV.

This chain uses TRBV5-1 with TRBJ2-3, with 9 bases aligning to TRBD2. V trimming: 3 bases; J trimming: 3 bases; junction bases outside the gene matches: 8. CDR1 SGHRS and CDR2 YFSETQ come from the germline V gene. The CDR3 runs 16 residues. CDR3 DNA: TGCGCCAGCAGCTCTGGGGGACTAGCCCTTACAGATACGCAGTATTTT. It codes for CASSSGGLALTDTQYF. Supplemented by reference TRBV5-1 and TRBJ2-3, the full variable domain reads KAGVTQTPRYLIKTRGQQVTLSCSPISGHRSVSWYQQTPGQGLQFLFEYFSETQRNKGNFPGRFSGRQFSNSRSEMNVSTLELGDSALYLCASSSGGLALTDTQYFGPGTRLTVL.